These T cell receptor beta chains were read from a single sample in a study of identical twins. Via MiXCR, TCRdb re-called the 5' RACE reads, giving one row per CDR3 protein. The repertoire holds approximately 470,000 distinct CDR3 sequences, with 12% to 15% as singletons. These data were also reused for a study on yellow fever vaccine responses in identical twins.

Input material: CD4+ T cells sorted from blood. These receptors were obtained from a woman aged 18-29 years in good health. Each CDR3 is given with its conserved first and last residue. Each record gives: J gene, V gene, clone size, D gene, CDR3 protein, CDR3 DNA. A D gene is named only where the DNA matches it firmly. A clone size is listed for some rows: how often the clone was seen (once, few, many), or a class if it is expanded.

J: TRBJ2-2
V: TRBV10-3
size: few
D: -
CDR3: CAISESRWGSGELFF
DNA: TGTGCCATCAGTGAGTCGAGGTGGGGCTCCGGGGAGCTGTTTTTT

J: TRBJ2-1
V: TRBV18
size: -
D: -
CDR3: CASSPPGGIGSYNEQFF
DNA: TGTGCCAGCTCACCACCAGGAGGAATAGGCTCCTACAATGAGCAGTTCTTC

J: TRBJ2-3
V: TRBV5-1
size: -
D: -
CDR3: CATRQGGLDTQYF
DNA: TGCGCCACCCGCCAGGGGGGTCTAGATACGCAGTATTTT

J: TRBJ2-4
V: TRBV25-1
size: -
D: -
CDR3: CASSTAGNIQYF
DNA: TGTGCCAGCAGTACCGCAGGGAACATTCAGTACTTC

J: TRBJ1-4
V: TRBV4-3
size: many
D: -
CDR3: CASSPGGVTNEKLFF
DNA: TGCGCCAGCAGCCCAGGTGGGGTAACTAATGAAAAACTGTTTTTT

J: TRBJ2-6
V: TRBV20-1
size: -
D: TRBD2
CDR3: CSARDQGGTSSSGANVLTF
DNA: TGCAGTGCTAGAGATCAAGGGGGGACTAGCTCATCTGGGGCCAACGTCCTGACTTTC

J: TRBJ2-3
V: TRBV11-2
size: few
D: TRBD1
CDR3: CASSLGITGTGTLDTQYF
DNA: TGTGCCAGCAGCTTAGGCATTACCGGGACAGGGACATTGGATACGCAGTATTTT

J: TRBJ2-3
V: TRBV12-3/TRBV12-4
size: -
D: -
CDR3: CASSLWADSTDTQYF
DNA: TGTGCCAGCAGTTTGTGGGCGGATAGCACAGATACGCAGTATTTT

J: TRBJ2-7
V: TRBV15
size: -
D: TRBD1
CDR3: CATSRGDRDPYEQYF
DNA: TGTGCCACCAGCAGAGGGGACAGGGACCCCTACGAGCAGTACTTC

J: TRBJ2-7
V: TRBV20-1
size: once
D: -
CDR3: CSASPGATYEQYF
DNA: TGCAGTGCATCGCCGGGGGCAACCTACGAGCAGTACTTC

J: TRBJ2-3
V: TRBV11-2
size: few
D: TRBD2
CDR3: CASSFLAGGDTQYF
DNA: TGTGCCAGCAGCTTCCTAGCGGGCGGAGATACGCAGTATTTT

J: TRBJ2-2
V: TRBV7-9
size: many
D: -
CDR3: CASSSQGGTGELFF
DNA: TGTGCCAGCAGCTCACAAGGAGGGACCGGGGAGCTGTTTTTT

J: TRBJ2-7
V: TRBV7-2
size: -
D: -
CDR3: CASSLDGGGSSYEQYF
DNA: TGTGCCAGCAGCTTAGATGGGGGGGGCAGCTCCTACGAGCAGTACTTC

J: TRBJ2-5
V: TRBV20-1
size: -
D: TRBD1
CDR3: CSARDSRGLGETQYF
DNA: TGCAGTGCTAGAGATAGCAGGGGGCTCGGAGAGACCCAGTACTTC

J: TRBJ2-4
V: TRBV6-1
size: few
D: TRBD1
CDR3: CASSWDRKNLQYF
DNA: TGTGCCAGCTCTTGGGACAGGAAAAACCTTCAGTACTTC

J: TRBJ1-2
V: TRBV3-1
size: few
D: -
CDR3: CASSQAGAAHYGYTF
DNA: TGTGCCAGCAGCCAAGCGGGGGCCGCCCACTATGGCTACACCTTC

J: TRBJ1-2
V: TRBV29-1
size: -
D: -
CDR3: CSVGGLGDYGYTF
DNA: TGCAGCGTTGGAGGGTTGGGGGACTATGGCTACACCTTC

J: TRBJ2-1
V: TRBV11-2
size: -
D: TRBD1
CDR3: CASSFDRGRNEQFF
DNA: TGTGCCAGCAGCTTCGACAGGGGAAGGAATGAGCAGTTCTTC

J: TRBJ2-5
V: TRBV12-3/TRBV12-4
size: many
D: -
CDR3: CASSYREETQYF
DNA: TGTGCCAGCAGTTACAGGGAAGAGACCCAGTACTTC

J: TRBJ1-1
V: TRBV9
size: -
D: -
CDR3: CASSVDWRNTEAFF
DNA: TGTGCCAGCAGCGTAGACTGGCGGAACACTGAAGCTTTCTTT

J: TRBJ2-3
V: TRBV29-1
size: -
D: TRBD1
CDR3: CSVEPDRGKGTQYF
DNA: TGCAGCGTTGAGCCGGACAGGGGTAAGGGTACGCAGTATTTT

J: TRBJ2-7
V: TRBV7-2
size: few
D: -
CDR3: CASSQPRDFFYEQYF
DNA: TGTGCCAGCAGTCAGCCTCGGGACTTTTTCTACGAGCAGTACTTC

J: TRBJ2-3
V: TRBV10-3
size: few
D: -
CDR3: CAIRTVDGYTDTQYF
DNA: TGTGCCATCCGCACTGTCGACGGATACACAGATACGCAGTATTTT

J: TRBJ2-7
V: TRBV6-2/TRBV6-3
size: few
D: -
CDR3: CASSYLGATLPYEQYF
DNA: TGTGCCAGCAGTTACCTCGGTGCTACCCTCCCCTACGAGCAGTACTTC

J: TRBJ1-1
V: TRBV6-5
size: -
D: -
CDR3: CASSYWGGEGTEAFF
DNA: TGTGCCAGCAGTTACTGGGGCGGGGAGGGAACTGAAGCTTTCTTT

J: TRBJ2-7
V: TRBV12-3/TRBV12-4
size: few
D: -
CDR3: CASSLVGTGNYEQYF
DNA: TGTGCCAGCAGTTTAGTTGGGACGGGTAACTACGAGCAGTACTTC

J: TRBJ1-4
V: TRBV6-1
size: -
D: -
CDR3: CASSARNEKLFF
DNA: TGTGCCAGCAGTGCCCGTAATGAAAAACTGTTTTTT

J: TRBJ2-7
V: TRBV6-6
size: -
D: -
CDR3: CASSYWTSSSYEQYF
DNA: TGTGCCAGCAGTTACTGGACTTCGAGCTCCTACGAGCAGTACTTC

J: TRBJ2-5
V: TRBV5-1
size: few
D: -
CDR3: CASSLLHPQETQYF
DNA: TGCGCCAGCAGCTTGTTACACCCTCAAGAGACCCAGTACTTC

J: TRBJ2-2
V: TRBV6-5
size: few
D: -
CDR3: CASSYFGAGTGELFF
DNA: TGTGCCAGCAGTTACTTCGGAGCCGGTACCGGGGAGCTGTTTTTT

J: TRBJ1-4
V: TRBV29-1
size: -
D: TRBD1
CDR3: CSVLGQGNEKLFF
DNA: TGCAGCGTTCTGGGACAGGGGAACGAAAAACTGTTTTTT

J: TRBJ2-3
V: TRBV5-1
size: -
D: -
CDR3: CASSSAVDTQYF
DNA: TGCGCCAGCAGCTCGGCAGTTGATACGCAGTATTTT

J: TRBJ2-7
V: TRBV28
size: -
D: -
CDR3: CASSLVRKGRYEQYF
DNA: TGTGCCAGCAGTTTAGTAAGGAAGGGAAGGTACGAGCAGTACTTC

J: TRBJ2-2
V: TRBV12-3/TRBV12-4
size: -
D: -
CDR3: CASGQRENTGELFF
DNA: TGTGCCAGCGGACAGCGGGAGAACACCGGGGAGCTGTTTTTT

J: TRBJ2-1
V: TRBV7-2
size: many
D: -
CDR3: CASTPGGVGNEQFF
DNA: TGTGCCAGCACCCCGGGTGGGGTAGGGAATGAGCAGTTCTTC

J: TRBJ2-7
V: TRBV5-5
size: -
D: -
CDR3: CASSLDLLGAGYEQYF
DNA: TGTGCCAGCAGCTTGGACCTACTCGGGGCCGGCTACGAGCAGTACTTC

J: TRBJ2-3
V: TRBV6-2/TRBV6-3
size: -
D: TRBD2
CDR3: CASNPSGGNTDTQYF
DNA: TGTGCCAGCAACCCCAGCGGGGGTAACACAGATACGCAGTATTTT

J: TRBJ2-6
V: TRBV3-1
size: many
D: TRBD1
CDR3: CASSDRGSGANVLTF
DNA: TGTGCCAGCAGTGACAGGGGTTCCGGGGCCAACGTCCTGACTTTC

J: TRBJ1-1
V: TRBV7-2
size: -
D: -
CDR3: CASTLGGKGTEAFF
DNA: TGTGCCAGCACCTTGGGCGGGAAGGGCACTGAAGCTTTCTTT

J: TRBJ2-7
V: TRBV28
size: few
D: -
CDR3: CASSPQGFYEQYF
DNA: TGTGCCAGCAGTCCACAGGGTTTTTACGAGCAGTACTTC

J: TRBJ2-3
V: TRBV7-3
size: many
D: -
CDR3: CASSLSVGDTQYF
DNA: TGTGCCAGCAGCTTAAGCGTAGGGGATACGCAGTATTTT

J: TRBJ2-5
V: TRBV11-2
size: few
D: -
CDR3: CASSLDQAKTQYF
DNA: TGTGCCAGCAGCTTAGATCAGGCGAAGACCCAGTACTTC

J: TRBJ2-1
V: TRBV5-1
size: few
D: -
CDR3: CASSLSGHDEQFF
DNA: TGCGCCAGCAGCTTGTCGGGGCACGATGAGCAGTTCTTC

J: TRBJ2-3
V: TRBV19
size: -
D: TRBD1
CDR3: CASSIVTGTGAEDTQYF
DNA: TGTGCCAGTAGTATAGTTACCGGGACAGGGGCGGAAGATACGCAGTATTTT

J: TRBJ2-3
V: TRBV10-3
size: few
D: TRBD2
CDR3: CAISESGGFADTQYF
DNA: TGTGCCATCAGTGAGTCGGGAGGGTTTGCAGATACGCAGTATTTT

J: TRBJ2-7
V: TRBV2
size: few
D: TRBD1
CDR3: CASSVGTVVYEQYF
DNA: TGTGCCAGCAGTGTGGGGACAGTGGTGTACGAGCAGTACTTC